This TCR beta chain was observed in a study of blood T cell repertoires in COVID-19. The wider study: Donors in the United States, Italy and Spain gave samples during acute or convalescent COVID-19.

As handled by the study authors: Amplification of reference gene primers provided the estimated nucleated cell counts. Clones were sequenced by immunoSEQ multiplex PCR, and TCRdb holds only the in-frame ones, with some missing. V and J calls plus clone size are reproduced from that table; the DNA served to infer D and trimming. This table has 260,000 or so clones, around 90% appearing once. After removal of 4 bases from V and 7 bases from J, the junction contained 8 bases not matched to a gene. Germline V gene sequence: CDR1 MGHRA, CDR2 YSYEKL. The CDR3 totals 16 residues. The sequenced material came from peripheral blood. The origin of this receptor is a human donor in a cohort sampled during active COVID-19. This sequence joins TRBV4-1 and TRBJ2-1, with 12 bases aligning to TRBD2. CDR3 sequence: CASSPRTSGNYNEQFF. The CDR3 coding sequence is TGCGCCAGCAGCCCCCGGACTAGCGGGAATTATAATGAGCAGTTCTTC.